The 32 T cell receptor beta chains given below trace back to one sample, sequenced in a study of beta chain features in type 1 diabetes. TCRB transcripts that were expressed got sequenced, as all of the isolated RNA had been reverse transcribed. Some clones are missing from TCRdb's copy, which holds only in-frame ones; the method was immunoSEQ multiplex PCR. The sample holds 350,000 to 450,000 clones, over 9.5% seen once. For these receptors, no antigen is known. Overall study results and limits: Shortening that was moderate but significant affected the TCRB CDR3s of Type 1 diabetes patients in all four CD4+ subsets.

The sequenced sample consisted of naive CD4+ T cells from blood. Receptors originate from a woman aged 18-29 years with type 1 diabetes.

A few counts support this clone. This chain joins TRBV28 and TRBJ2-7, with TRBD1 identical over 12 bases. After removal of 7 bases from V and 5 bases from J, the junction contained 6 bases not matched to a gene. From germline, CDR1 is MDHEN and CDR2 SYDVKM. This CDR3 comprises 14 residues. The CDR3 loop reads CASTPGQGAHEQYF. Written as DNA, the CDR3 is TGTGCCAGCACTCCGGGACAGGGGGCCCACGAGCAGTACTTC.

This clone has just a few counts. The chain uses TRBV28 and TRBJ1-5, with D uncertain. The CDR3 consists of 12 residues. V was pared by 5 bases and J by 4 bases, with 6 bases between. CDR1 and CDR2 (germline): MDHEN, SYDVKM. The CDR3, as DNA: TGTGCCAGCAGTGTACAGAATCAGCCCCAGCATTTT. Amino acid sequence: CASSVQNQPQHF.

This clone was recorded a few times. This chain connects TRBV7-9 to TRBJ1-5; D gene uncertain. Germline CDR1 and CDR2: SEHNR and FQNEAQ (reference sequence). V was clipped by 0 bases and J by 6 bases, with 9 bases between them. This CDR3 is 14 amino acids long. CDR3 amino acids: CASSLAGAGQPQHF. CDR3 nucleotide sequence: TGTGCCAGCAGCTTAGCAGGAGCGGGTCAGCCCCAGCATTTT.

The gene calls are TRBV28 and TRBJ1-2; TRBD1 matches at 10 bases. The germline CDR1 and CDR2 sequences are MDHEN and SYDVKM. The trim removed 10 bases at V and 4 bases at J, leaving 9 bases unmatched. The CDR3 sequence is 14 residues long. CDR3 loop: CATLWTGGGYGYTF. Here the CDR3 DNA reads TGTGCCACCCTGTGGACAGGGGGAGGCTATGGCTACACCTTC.

The chain uses TRBV7-2 and TRBJ2-2; D might be TRBD2 (6 bases). V was shortened by 2 bases and J by 5 bases, with 18 bases between the two germline ends. The CDR3 totals 17 residues. Germline-derived CDR1 and CDR2 are SGHTA and FQGNSA. CDR3 sequence reads: CASSLQPLATETGELFF. The CDR3 DNA reads TGTGCCAGCAGCTTACAACCTCTAGCGACGGAAACCGGGGAGCTGTTTTTT. The full variable domain, in which reference TRBV7-2 and TRBJ2-2 provide the parts outside the CDR3, is GAGVSQSPSNKVTEKGKDVELRCDPISGHTALYWYRQSLGQGLEFLIYFQGNSAPDKSGLPSDRFSAERTGGSVSTLTIQRTQQEDSAVYLCASSLQPLATETGELFFGEGSRLTVL.

This chain joins TRBV14 and TRBJ2-5; D is possibly TRBD2 (6 bases). The CDR3 contains 13 residues. The germline V and J ends were trimmed by 5 bases and 1 base, with 8 bases remaining between them. Germline assignment: CDR1 SGHDN and CDR2 FVKESK. CDR3 coding DNA: TGTGCCAGCAGCGCGGGACTCCAAGAGACCCAGTACTTC. Protein product: CASSAGLQETQYF.

The rearrangement links TRBV30 to TRBJ2-7; possibly TRBD1 for D (6 bases). Trimming removed 5 bases at V and 6 bases at J, with 14 bases between. The CDR3 extends over 12 amino acids. Germline values: CDR1 GTSNPN, CDR2 SVGIG (reference sequence). DNA for the CDR3: TGTGCCTGGGGACAGCAGATGGGCGAGCAGTACTTC. It encodes CAWGQQMGEQYF.

In its sample, this clone was seen a few times. The V call is TRBV5-1, the J call TRBJ1-6; 7 nucleotides line up with TRBD1. From germline, CDR1 is SGHRS and CDR2 YFSETQ. Trimming took 0 bases from V and 6 from J; bases not matched to a gene: 3. The CDR3 is 15 amino acids. CDR3 DNA: TGCGCCAGCAGCTTGGCCGGGACAGTTAATTCACCCCTCCACTTT. It yields the protein CASSLAGTVNSPLHF.

The rearrangement joins TRBV11-2 to TRBJ2-1; TRBD2 matches 9 bases. The germline V gene encodes CDR1 SGHAT and CDR2 FQNNGV. The CDR3 loop spans 13 amino acids. The V segment lost 5 bases and the J segment 15 bases; nucleotides outside the gene matches: 11. In DNA form, the CDR3 reads TGTGCCAGCAGCCTCCCGGGGGGGACTAGCCGGTTCTTC. Protein product: CASSLPGGTSRFF. The whole variable domain, filled in from reference TRBV11-2 and TRBJ2-1, reads EAGVAQSPRYKIIEKRQSVAFWCNPISGHATLYWYQQILGQGPKLLIQFQNNGVVDDSQLPKDRFSAERLKGVDSTLKIQPAKLEDSAVYLCASSLPGGTSRFFGPGTRLTVL.

There are a few counts of this clone. The V and J genes are TRBV25-1 and TRBJ1-4; the match to TRBD1 covers 7 bases. V shed 0 bases and J 3 bases; nucleotides not matched to a gene: 4. The CDR3 is 16 residues long. CDR1 is MGHDK and CDR2 is SYGVNS in the germline V gene. CDR3 in DNA: TGTGCCAGCAGTGAATACAGGGGGACAGCTAATGAAAAACTGTTTTTT. Translating it yields CASSEYRGTANEKLFF.

The rearrangement uses TRBV4-3 and TRBJ1-5; 7 nucleotides match TRBD1. J was trimmed by 2 bases and V by 0 bases; bases with no gene match: 7. Germline CDR1 LGHNA, CDR2 YSLEER. The CDR3 extends over 17 amino acids. The chain's CDR3 is CASSQEAGDRGNQPQHF. The CDR3 DNA follows: TGCGCCAGCAGCCAAGAAGCTGGCGACAGGGGCAATCAGCCCCAGCATTTT.

This chain connects TRBV11-2 to TRBJ1-4; D gene unclear. The ends were cut back, 5 bases at V and 7 bases at J, with 20 bases in the middle. Germline CDR1 SGHAT, CDR2 FQNNGV. The CDR3 covers 16 residues. The CDR3 DNA sequence: TGTGCCAGCAGCCCCCCATTCGTCCGGGATCCTGAAAAACTGTTTTTT. Its protein is CASSPPFVRDPEKLFF.

This clone turned up a few times. The V gene is TRBV30, the J gene TRBJ1-5; 9 bases fit TRBD1. Germline-derived CDR1 and CDR2 are GTSNPN and SVGIG (reference sequence). J was trimmed by 6 bases and V by 0 bases; bases with no gene match: 3. The CDR3 extends over 14 amino acids. CDR3 DNA: TGTGCCTGGAGTGTAAACAGGGGGCCTCAGCCCCAGCATTTT. Protein product: CAWSVNRGPQPQHF.

This chain connects TRBV7-9 to TRBJ2-7, with 13 positions matching TRBD2. Trimming took 1 base from V and 6 from J; bases not matched to a gene: 9. This CDR3 has 17 amino acids. Germline CDR1 reads SEHNR; CDR2 reads FQNEAQ (reference sequence). DNA for the CDR3: TGTGCCAGCAGCTTAGGGGAAGGACTAGCGGGAGTCGGCGAGCAGTACTTC. Translation gives CASSLGEGLAGVGEQYF.

This clone was detected a few times. The chain uses TRBV4-3 and TRBJ2-5; the D gene is possibly TRBD2 (6 bases). This CDR3 contains 13 residues. With 0 bases removed from V and 7 bases from J, the gap between germline ends came to 9 bases. CDR1 LGHNA and CDR2 YSLEER come from the germline V gene. CDR3 region: CASSQDQGGTQYF. The CDR3 DNA follows: TGCGCCAGCAGCCAAGATCAGGGAGGGACCCAGTACTTC.

The genes are TRBV28 and TRBJ2-7, with a tentative D call TRBD2 (5 bases). Germline V CDR1 and CDR2: MDHEN, SYDVKM. The CDR3 is made up of 13 amino acids. Trimming stripped 7 bases from V and 6 bases from J, with 16 bases between. CDR3 nucleotide sequence: TGTGCCAGCACCACTACTAGTTCTCGCGAGCAGTACTTC. Translated, it gives CASTTTSSREQYF.

As concerns this clone: A read error may produce the germline difference seen at one junction end. J is TRBJ2-7 and V is TRBV29-1, with 7 bases matching TRBD2. The CDR3 spans 10 residues. Germline V gene data show CDR1 as SQVTM and CDR2 as ANQGSEA. The CDR3: CSGDPRGGSF. CDR3 nucleotides: TGCAGCGGGGACCCCCGGGGAGGGAGTTTC.

V gene TRBV29-1 combines with J gene TRBJ2-1; D is uncertain. Germline V gene data show CDR1 as SQVTM and CDR2 as ANQGSEA. V dropped 6 bases and J dropped 4 bases, with 19 bases sitting between them. The CDR3 covers 15 residues. This chain's CDR3 is CSVKGSVGTYNEQFF. The CDR3 region has the DNA TGCAGCGTCAAAGGCTCGGTGGGCACATACAATGAGCAGTTCTTC.

The genes are TRBV6-4 and TRBJ2-1, with 7 bases identical to TRBD2. The CDR3 has 14 amino acids. V lost 10 bases, J lost 3 bases, and 9 bases stayed unmatched. CDR1 is MRHNA, CDR2 SNTAGT, per germline. DNA of the CDR3: TGTGCCACCTCCCTGGTAGCGGGCTACAATGAGCAGTTCTTC. This translates into CATSLVAGYNEQFF.

This chain links TRBV15 with TRBJ2-3; 9 bases align to TRBD2. Germline loops: CDR1 LNHNV, CDR2 YYDKDF (reference sequence). The CDR3 spans 19 residues. V gave up 3 bases and J gave up 4 bases; unmatched junction bases: 17. As DNA, the CDR3 is TGTGCCACCAGCAGCCAGCGTCCTGCGGGGGGGCGGTCCCCAGATACGCAGTATTTT. Translating gives CATSSQRPAGGRSPDTQYF.

V usage is TRBV6-1 and J usage is TRBJ1-5; D is ambiguous. CDR1 is MNHNS and CDR2 is SASEGT in the germline V gene. The CDR3 is made up of 15 amino acids. The V end lost 8 bases, the J end lost 0 bases, and 14 bases lay between the germline ends. CDR3 in amino acids: CASRTIGLSNQPQHF. The CDR3 region has the DNA TGTGCCAGCCGGACCATAGGACTTAGCAATCAGCCCCAGCATTTT.

V and J are TRBV6-5 and TRBJ2-7; 7 bases match TRBD1. Per germline, CDR1 MNHEY and CDR2 SVGAGI. This CDR3 is 15 amino acids long. The J segment lost 3 bases and the V segment lost 6 bases, leaving 11 bases of the junction unmatched. The CDR3 DNA reads TGTGCCAGCAGCTCCGCCGGGACAGCAAACTACGAGCAGTACTTC. Protein product: CASSSAGTANYEQYF.

The J gene is TRBJ2-7, the V gene TRBV7-2; D unclear. The CDR3 length is 13 residues. The V end was cut by 5 bases, the J end by 4 bases, with 12 bases between. Per germline, CDR1 SGHTA and CDR2 FQGNSA. CDR3 in DNA: TGTGCCAGCAGCCCCCCCCACAGTTACGAGCAGTACTTC. Translated: CASSPPHSYEQYF.

The CDR3 nucleotides read TGTGCCAGCTCACCTCTGGGACAGGTCAATCAGCCCCAGCATTTT. The encoded protein is CASSPLGQVNQPQHF. The chain combines TRBV18 with TRBJ1-5, with TRBD1 matching over 8 bases. This CDR3 is built from 15 residues. Germline lookup yields CDR1 KGHSH and CDR2 LQKENI. V was clipped by 3 bases and J by 3 bases; unmatched bases: 4.

The CDR3 loop reads CASSTPPGLAFEQFF. The CDR3 coding sequence is TGTGCCAGCAGCACCCCTCCGGGACTAGCGTTTGAGCAGTTCTTC. V is TRBV5-4 and J is TRBJ2-1; TRBD2 agrees at 10 bases. V gave up 4 bases and J gave up 9 bases; unmatched junction bases: 10. Germline loops: CDR1 SGHNT, CDR2 YYREEE (reference sequence). CDR3 length: 15 amino acids.

This chain connects TRBV10-3 to TRBJ1-2, with D maybe TRBD1 (5 bases). With 2 bases removed from V and 5 bases from J, the gap between germline ends came to 9 bases. Germline V gene lookup returns CDR1 ENHRY and CDR2 SYGVKD. The CDR3 is made up of 13 amino acids. The CDR3 DNA reads as TGTGCCATCAGTGAGGGGGCGGAATATGGCTACACCTTC. Protein sequence: CAISEGAEYGYTF.

This clone was counted between two and nine times. The chain couples TRBV5-1 to TRBJ2-5; 7 positions match TRBD2. The CDR3 totals 14 residues. The germline V gene encodes CDR1 SGHRS and CDR2 YFSETQ. After removal of 2 bases from V and 0 bases from J, the junction contained 1 base not matched to a gene. CDR3 nucleotide sequence: TGCGCCAGCAGCTTCGGGGGGTACCAAGAGACCCAGTACTTC. Translating gives CASSFGGYQETQYF.

The V and J genes are TRBV5-1 and TRBJ2-5; TRBD2 matches 9 bases. The germline CDR1 and CDR2 sequences are SGHRS and YFSETQ. V gave up 2 bases and J gave up 5 bases; unmatched junction bases: 10. The CDR3 consists of 16 residues. The DNA for the CDR3 is TGCGCCAGCAGCTTCTCCCCGCGGGGGGGCCAGGAGACCCAGTACTTC. Protein: CASSFSPRGGQETQYF.

The chain recombines TRBV11-1 with TRBJ2-7, with TRBD1 identical over 9 bases. V shed 6 bases, J shed 3 bases, and the junction held 3 bases outside the gene matches. Germline CDR1 and CDR2: SGHAT and FQDESV (reference sequence). This CDR3 spans 13 amino acids. The CDR3, as DNA: TGTGCCAGCAGATCGGGACAGGGCTACGAGCAGTACTTC. The encoded protein is CASRSGQGYEQYF.

This chain links TRBV29-1 with TRBJ2-7; 8 bases match TRBD1. Germline-derived CDR1 and CDR2 are SQVTM and ANQGSEA. The CDR3 covers 14 residues. With 4 bases clipped from V and 4 bases from J, the junction kept 9 bases outside the gene matches. CDR3 amino acids: CSVGYGTGWYEQYF. CDR3 in DNA: TGCAGCGTTGGGTACGGGACAGGTTGGTACGAGCAGTACTTC.

The chain links TRBV4-2 to TRBJ2-3, with 10 bases aligning to TRBD2. Germline V gene lookup returns CDR1 LGHNA and CDR2 YNFKEQ. J gave up 2 bases and V 4 bases, and 6 bases lay outside the gene matches. The CDR3 is made up of 16 amino acids. The CDR3: CASSPQLAGPTDTQYF. In nucleotides, the CDR3 is TGTGCCAGCAGCCCCCAACTAGCGGGACCCACAGATACGCAGTATTTT.

J is TRBJ1-2 and V is TRBV29-1, with D possibly TRBD1 on 6 matching bases. CDR1 and CDR2 (germline): SQVTM, ANQGSEA. Trimming removed 0 bases from V and 7 bases from J, with 18 bases in between. The CDR3 runs 15 residues. CDR3 coding DNA: TGCAGCGTTGAAGAGAAAGACAGGCCTCGCGGTGGCTACACCTTC. This codes for CSVEEKDRPRGGYTF.